This is a list of T cell receptor beta chains from one sample in a study of shared T cell receptors in the human thymus. Repertoires were generated with immunoSEQ multiplex PCR, while TCRdb's copy carries only in-frame clones and drops some. The sample shows about 710,000 clones, around 87% of them seen only once. The data also belong to a second study, concerning human thymus T cells.

The sequenced sample consisted of thymocytes. All receptors come from a boy in the first two years of life with a congenital heart defect. Both conserved end residues are part of each CDR3. D genes are given only for firm matches. Rows give clone size only sometimes, using once, few, many, or a class for an expanded clone.

abundance	v_gene	j_gene	d_gene	CDR3nt	CDR3aa
NA	TRBV10-1	TRBJ2-3	TRBD2	TGCGCCAGCAGGGGCATAGCGGGGGGGCCGGGAGATACGCAGTATTTT	CASRGIAGGPGDTQYF
NA	TRBV5-1	TRBJ1-2	TRBD1	TGCGCCAGCAGCTTGGGGGAAGGGGGCGGCTACACCTTC	CASSLGEGGGYTF
NA	TRBV2	TRBJ2-1	TRBD2	TGTGCCAGCAGTGCCCGGGGGGGCGGGGCGGTACGGTACAATGAGCAGTTCTTC	CASSARGGGAVRYNEQFF
few	TRBV2	TRBJ2-3	NA	TGTGCCAGCAGGGATGGACAGAGCACAGATACGCAGTATTTT	CASRDGQSTDTQYF
NA	TRBV25-1	TRBJ2-5	TRBD2	TGTGCCAGCACACGGACTAGCGGGGTCCAAGAGACCCAGTACTTC	CASTRTSGVQETQYF
NA	TRBV25-1	TRBJ1-4	TRBD1	TGTGCCAGCAGTGAATACTGGACAGGGGGGGTAAAACTGTTTTTT	CASSEYWTGGVKLFF
NA	TRBV7-9	TRBJ1-2	NA	TGTGCCAGCAGCTTAGAGAGGGAAGACTATGGCTACACCTTC	CASSLEREDYGYTF
NA	TRBV5-3	TRBJ1-6	NA	TGTGCCAGAAGCTCTCGGACAAGAAAGAATTCACCCCTCCACTTT	CARSSRTRKNSPLHF
NA	TRBV27	TRBJ2-7	NA	TGTGCCAGCGGATATCGAGCGGATACCTACGAGCAGTACTTC	CASGYRADTYEQYF
NA	TRBV19	TRBJ2-7	NA	TGTGCCAGTAGTATCAACCAGGGGGGCTACGAGCAGTACTTC	CASSINQGGYEQYF
NA	TRBV5-1	TRBJ1-2	TRBD1	TGCGCCAGCAGCTTGGGACAGGGTTCAGGGAACTATGGCTACACCTTC	CASSLGQGSGNYGYTF
NA	TRBV7-4	TRBJ2-1	NA	TGTGCCAGCAGGACCGTACGTAGCGGACGATCCTACAATGAGCAGTTCTTC	CASRTVRSGRSYNEQFF
NA	TRBV6-1	TRBJ1-1	NA	TGTGCCAGCAGTGTCAGGGCGGTCGGCACTGAAGCTTTCTTT	CASSVRAVGTEAFF
NA	TRBV4-2	TRBJ2-5	NA	TGTGCCAGCAGCCAAGAGTCTAGCTCCGCGTACCAAGAGACCCAGTACTTC	CASSQESSSAYQETQYF
NA	TRBV5-1	TRBJ2-1	NA	TGCGCCAGCAGCTTGGTGGTAGCGCGTGACAATGAGCAGTTCTTC	CASSLVVARDNEQFF
once	TRBV4-3	TRBJ2-3	NA	TGCGCCAGCAGCCAAGATCCCCGACCCGGGGGAACAGATACGCAGTATTTT	CASSQDPRPGGTDTQYF
NA	TRBV19	TRBJ2-1	TRBD2	TGTGCCAGTAGTATTGGAACGGGGACTAGCGGTTACAATGAGCAGTTCTTC	CASSIGTGTSGYNEQFF
NA	TRBV28	TRBJ1-2	TRBD1	TGTGCCAGCAGTCGGGACAGGGACTATGGCTACACCTTC	CASSRDRDYGYTF
few	TRBV7-2	TRBJ1-2	NA	TGTGCCAGCAGCTTAGATGGGGGGGCGCCAAATTATGGCTACACCTTC	CASSLDGGAPNYGYTF
NA	TRBV20-1	TRBJ2-1	NA	TGCAGTGCGGTAGATCGCAATGAGCAGTTCTTC	CSAVDRNEQFF
once	TRBV5-5	TRBJ2-7	TRBD1	TGTGCCAGCAGCTCCGGACAGGTAGAAACCTACGAGCAGTACTTC	CASSSGQVETYEQYF
NA	TRBV28	TRBJ2-7	TRBD2	TGTGCCAGCAGATCGGGACTAGTGGTCTACGAGCAGTACTTC	CASRSGLVVYEQYF